This T cell receptor beta chain comes out of a study of chemoradiotherapy in HPV16-positive cancers. Whole-study results and caveats: In HPV16-positive patients, HPV-responsive T-cell expansion tracked better recurrence-free survival.

The CDR3 covers 14 residues. The germline gives CDR1 SGHRS, CDR2 YFSETQ. Trimming pared 4 bases from V and 4 bases from J, leaving 14 bases between. The table came from immunoSEQ multiplex PCR; TCRdb's copy has only in-frame clones and leaves some out. The sample shows more than 8,500 clones, over 80% of them seen only once. Details on this clone: Its antigen is still unknown.

Sequencing was performed on blood, taken from a patient who underwent chemoradiotherapy. This chain connects TRBV5-1 to TRBJ1-2; D gene ambiguous. This clonotype was obtained from a human donor with HPV-associated anogenital cancer. The CDR3 loop reads CASSPLGEIYGYTF. CDR3 sequence (DNA): TGCGCCAGCAGCCCACTCGGGGAAATCTATGGCTACACCTTC. Complete variable domain (other parts from reference TRBV5-1 and TRBJ1-2): KAGVTQTPRYLIKTRGQQVTLSCSPISGHRSVSWYQQTPGQGLQFLFEYFSETQRNKGNFPGRFSGRQFSNSRSEMNVSTLELGDSALYLCASSPLGEIYGYTFGSGTRLTVV.